These T cell receptor beta chains were read from a single sample in a study of blood T cell repertoires in COVID-19. Using immunoSEQ multiplex PCR, the repertoire was profiled, and TCRdb retains in-frame clones only, with some absent. The sample yields approximately 190,000 clones, about 86% seen once. The specimen was peripheral blood. Source of these receptors: a man aged 30 to 45 with active or convalescent COVID-19. The CDR3 runs from the conserved cysteine through the conserved F or W. D genes are given only for firm matches. Rows may omit the clone size; those that give it use once, few, many or a size class.

v_gene	d_gene	j_gene	abundance	CDR3aa	CDR3nt
TRBV27	NA	TRBJ1-2	once	CASSPGTTGRSGYTF	TGTGCCAGCAGCCCCGGAACCACAGGGCGGTCTGGCTACACCTTC
TRBV11-3	NA	TRBJ2-1	once	CASDPGGSYNEQFF	TGTGCCAGCGACCCAGGGGGGTCCTACAATGAGCAGTTCTTC
TRBV7-2	NA	TRBJ2-7	NA	CASSLSFSYEQYF	TGTGCCAGCAGCCTCTCGTTCTCCTACGAGCAGTACTTC
TRBV10-1	TRBD1	TRBJ1-1	NA	CASSRGQGNTEAFF	TGCGCCAGCAGTCGGGGACAGGGGAACACTGAAGCTTTCTTT
TRBV2	NA	TRBJ1-2	NA	CASRVETLYGYTF	TGTGCCAGCAGGGTGGAGACCTTATATGGCTACACCTTC
TRBV4-3	TRBD1	TRBJ1-2	NA	CASSSTGEVGYTF	TGCGCCAGCAGCTCGACAGGGGAGGTTGGCTACACCTTC
TRBV11-3	NA	TRBJ1-1	NA	CASNHQGRGTEAFF	TGTGCCAGCAACCACCAGGGGAGGGGCACTGAAGCTTTCTTT
TRBV7-9	NA	TRBJ2-7	few	CASSFGGSEQYF	TGTGCCAGCAGCTTTGGGGGGTCCGAGCAGTACTTC
TRBV7-2	NA	TRBJ1-2	NA	CASSPRVRGAGYTF	TGTGCCAGCAGCCCGCGTGTCAGGGGAGCTGGCTACACCTTC
TRBV15	TRBD1	TRBJ2-6	NA	CATSRAGGSGANVLTF	TGTGCCACCAGCAGAGCAGGGGGCTCTGGGGCCAACGTCCTGACTTTC
TRBV5-1	TRBD1	TRBJ1-1	once	CASSLGTGGGGTEAFF	TGCGCCAGCAGCTTAGGAACAGGGGGCGGCGGAACTGAAGCTTTCTTT
TRBV7-9	NA	TRBJ2-7	once	CASSLGLEQYF	TGTGCCAGCAGCTTAGGACTTGAGCAGTACTTC
TRBV7-8	NA	TRBJ2-3	NA	CASSAQGTWSTDTQYF	TGTGCCAGCAGCGCACAGGGGACTTGGTCCACAGATACGCAGTATTTT
TRBV18	NA	TRBJ1-5	NA	CASSPPGVNQPQHF	TGTGCCAGCTCACCACCAGGGGTCAATCAGCCCCAGCATTTT
TRBV29-1	NA	TRBJ1-2	NA	CSVEIGVGYTF	TGCAGCGTTGAGATTGGAGTTGGCTACACCTTC
TRBV3-1/TRBV3-2	TRBD2	TRBJ2-3	few	CASNLAGTSGDTQYF	TGTGCCAGCAATCTCGCCGGGACTAGCGGTGATACGCAGTATTTT
TRBV9	TRBD2	TRBJ2-7	NA	CASSEKSGTTYEQYF	TGTGCCAGCAGCGAGAAGAGCGGGACCACCTACGAGCAGTACTTC
TRBV27	NA	TRBJ2-1	few	CASSFTSYNEQFF	TGTGCCAGCAGTTTCACCAGCTACAATGAGCAGTTCTTC
TRBV2	TRBD2	TRBJ2-1	NA	CASSRTSGINEQFF	TGTGCCAGCAGTCGGACTAGCGGGATTAATGAGCAGTTCTTC
TRBV3-1/TRBV3-2	NA	TRBJ2-2	NA	CASSQDRGWARQGANTGELFF	TGTGCCAGCAGCCAAGATCGGGGATGGGCGCGACAAGGCGCGAACACCGGGGAGCTGTTTTTT
TRBV27	TRBD1	TRBJ1-6	NA	CASSRQGGNSPLHF	TGTGCCAGCAGCAGACAGGGCGGTAATTCACCCCTCCACTTT
TRBV18	NA	TRBJ2-1	NA	CASSPPMGEASYNEQFF	TGTGCCAGCTCACCGCCGATGGGGGAGGCATCCTACAATGAGCAGTTCTTC